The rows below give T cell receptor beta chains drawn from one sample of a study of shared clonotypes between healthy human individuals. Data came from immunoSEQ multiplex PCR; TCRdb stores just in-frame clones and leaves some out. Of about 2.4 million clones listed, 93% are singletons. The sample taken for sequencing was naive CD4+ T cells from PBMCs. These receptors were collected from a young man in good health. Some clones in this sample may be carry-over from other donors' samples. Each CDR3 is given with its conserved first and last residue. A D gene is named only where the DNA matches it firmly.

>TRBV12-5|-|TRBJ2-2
CASAWDPGTGELFF
TGTGCTAGTGCCTGGGACCCCGGGACCGGGGAGCTGTTTTTT
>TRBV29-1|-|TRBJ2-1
CSLMMNKNEQFF
TGCAGCTTGATGATGAATAAAAATGAGCAGTTCTTC
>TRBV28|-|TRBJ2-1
CASSLGSSSYNEQFF
TGTGCCAGCAGTTTGGGCTCCAGCTCCTACAATGAGCAGTTCTTC
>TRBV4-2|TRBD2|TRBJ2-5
CASSQAGGQQETQYF
TGTGCCAGCAGCCAAGCGGGAGGGCAACAAGAGACCCAGTACTTC
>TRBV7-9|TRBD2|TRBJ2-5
CASSLKKLAEGSETQYF
TGTGCCAGCAGCTTAAAAAAACTAGCGGAGGGGAGCGAGACCCAGTACTTC
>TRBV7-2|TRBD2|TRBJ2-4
CASSLVAGGISAKNIQYF
TGTGCCAGCAGCTTAGTTGCGGGAGGTATTTCGGCCAAAAACATTCAGTACTTC
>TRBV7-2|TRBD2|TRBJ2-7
CASSISGKNYEQYF
TGTGCCAGCAGCATTAGCGGGAAGAATTACGAGCAGTACTTC
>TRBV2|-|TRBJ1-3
CASRGSQPGNTIYF
TGTGCCAGCAGAGGGTCGCAGCCCGGAAACACCATATATTTT
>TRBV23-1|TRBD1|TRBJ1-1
CASKDRGLNTEAFF
TGCGCCAGCAAGGACAGGGGGCTGAACACTGAAGCTTTCTTT
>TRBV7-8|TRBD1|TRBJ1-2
CASSLGGDSDGYTF
TGTGCCAGCAGCTTAGGTGGGGACAGCGATGGCTACACCTTC
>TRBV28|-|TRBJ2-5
CASSSGLKETQYF
TGTGCCAGCAGTTCAGGACTAAAAGAGACCCAGTACTTC
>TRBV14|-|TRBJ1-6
CASSQVRGRGSPLHF
TGTGCCAGCAGCCAAGTTAGGGGTCGGGGATCACCCCTCCACTTT
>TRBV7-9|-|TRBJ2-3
CASSLAYQGRSYTDTQYF
TGTGCCAGCAGCTTAGCGTATCAAGGGAGGTCTTATACAGATACGCAGTATTTT
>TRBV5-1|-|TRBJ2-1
CASSLAVGSYNEQFF
TGCGCCAGCAGCTTGGCCGTCGGGAGCTACAATGAGCAGTTCTTC
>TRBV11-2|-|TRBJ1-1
CASRPLGIEAFF
TGTGCCAGCAGGCCCCTCGGGATAGAAGCTTTCTTT
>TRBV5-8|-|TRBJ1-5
CASRGTGTGAQHF
TGTGCCAGCAGAGGGACCGGGACGGGAGCCCAGCATTTT
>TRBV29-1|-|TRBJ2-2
CSVEEYRRGTGELFF
TGCAGCGTTGAAGAATACAGGCGCGGCACCGGGGAGCTGTTTTTT
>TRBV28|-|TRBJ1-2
CASSSTYTGYTF
TGTGCCAGCAGTAGTACCTACACGGGCTACACCTTC
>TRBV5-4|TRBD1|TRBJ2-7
CASSTGTGTYEQYF
TGTGCCAGCTCAACCGGGACAGGAACCTACGAGCAGTACTTC
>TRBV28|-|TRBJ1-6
CASRVHQVGNSPLHF
TGTGCCAGCAGGGTCCATCAGGTGGGGAATTCACCCCTCCACTTT
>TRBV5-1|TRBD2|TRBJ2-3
CASSLGLAGARTDTQYF
TGCGCCAGCAGCTTGGGACTAGCGGGAGCCCGCACAGATACGCAGTATTTT
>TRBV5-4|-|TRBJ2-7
CASSFGGGTSDEQYF
TGTGCCAGCAGCTTTGGAGGGGGTACTAGTGACGAGCAGTACTTC
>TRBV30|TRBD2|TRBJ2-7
CAWRLASSGSSYEQYF
TGTGCCTGGAGATTAGCGAGTAGCGGGAGCTCCTACGAGCAGTACTTC
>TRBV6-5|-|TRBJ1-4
CASSYQGIGDEKLFF
TGTGCCAGCAGTTACCAGGGAATCGGAGACGAAAAACTGTTTTTT
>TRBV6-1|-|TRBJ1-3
CASSEAWTVFSGNTIYF
TGTGCCAGCAGTGAAGCCTGGACGGTTTTCTCTGGAAACACCATATATTTT
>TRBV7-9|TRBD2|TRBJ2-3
CASRASGTSPDTQYF
TGTGCCAGCAGGGCGTCCGGGACTAGCCCAGATACGCAGTATTTT
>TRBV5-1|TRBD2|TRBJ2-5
CASSSGLAGVETQYF
TGCGCCAGCAGCTCGGGACTAGCGGGAGTAGAGACCCAGTACTTC
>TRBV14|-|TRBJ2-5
CASSQVQGETQYF
TGTGCCAGCAGCCAAGTCCAGGGAGAGACCCAGTACTTC